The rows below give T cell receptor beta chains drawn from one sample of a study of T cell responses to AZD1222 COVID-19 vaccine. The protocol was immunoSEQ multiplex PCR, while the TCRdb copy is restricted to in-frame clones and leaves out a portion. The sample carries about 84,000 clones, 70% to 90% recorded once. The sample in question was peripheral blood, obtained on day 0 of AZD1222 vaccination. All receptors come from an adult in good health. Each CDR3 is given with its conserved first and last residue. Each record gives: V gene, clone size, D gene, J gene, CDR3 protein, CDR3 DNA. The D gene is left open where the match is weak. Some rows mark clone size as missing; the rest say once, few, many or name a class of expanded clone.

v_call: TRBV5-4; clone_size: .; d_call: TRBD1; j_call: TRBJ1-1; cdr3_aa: CASSLQGAGAEAFF; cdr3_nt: TGTGCCAGCAGCTTACAGGGGGCAGGCGCTGAAGCTTTCTTT
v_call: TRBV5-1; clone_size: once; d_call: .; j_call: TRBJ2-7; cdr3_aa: CASSLRTPRDEQYF; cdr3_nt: TGCGCCAGCAGCCTCAGGACTCCCAGGGACGAGCAGTACTTC
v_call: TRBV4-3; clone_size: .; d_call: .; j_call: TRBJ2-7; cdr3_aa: CASSLTDGANYEQYF; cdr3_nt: TGCGCCAGCAGCCTCACAGACGGCGCCAACTACGAGCAGTACTTC
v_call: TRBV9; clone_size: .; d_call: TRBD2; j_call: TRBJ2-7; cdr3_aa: CASSAELAGMGEQYF; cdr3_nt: TGTGCCAGCAGCGCTGAACTAGCGGGAATGGGCGAGCAGTACTTC
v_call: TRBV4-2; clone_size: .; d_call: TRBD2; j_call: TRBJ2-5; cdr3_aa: CASSQDLGLAGGLGGQETQYF; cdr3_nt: TGTGCCAGCAGCCAAGATTTAGGACTAGCGGGAGGGTTAGGGGGCCAAGAGACCCAGTACTTC
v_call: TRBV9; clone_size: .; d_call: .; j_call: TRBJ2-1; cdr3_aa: CASSVVGGGSNEQFF; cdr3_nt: TGTGCCAGCAGCGTAGTTGGAGGGGGCTCTAATGAGCAGTTCTTC
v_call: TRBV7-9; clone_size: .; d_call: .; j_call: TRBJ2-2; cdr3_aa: CASSLAGTTTNTGELFF; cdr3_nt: TGTGCCAGCAGTTTAGCCGGGACAACAACGAACACCGGGGAGCTGTTTTTT
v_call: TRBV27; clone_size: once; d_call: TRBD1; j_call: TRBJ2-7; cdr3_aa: CASSLGQGGHEQYF; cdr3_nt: TGTGCCAGCAGTTTAGGACAGGGGGGACACGAGCAGTACTTC
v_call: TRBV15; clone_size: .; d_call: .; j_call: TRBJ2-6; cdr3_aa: CATSRDGDSGANVLTF; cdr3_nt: TGTGCCACCAGCAGAGATGGGGACTCTGGGGCCAACGTCCTGACTTTC
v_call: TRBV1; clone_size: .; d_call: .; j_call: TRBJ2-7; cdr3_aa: CTSSQSCPTPGTRTYEQYF; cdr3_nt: TGCACCAGCAGCCAATCTTGCCCCACTCCCGGGACCCGTACCTACGAGCAGTACTTC
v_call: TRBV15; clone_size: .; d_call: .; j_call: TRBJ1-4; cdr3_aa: CATSRDRAFASTNEKLFF; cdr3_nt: TGTGCCACCAGCAGAGATCGGGCCTTTGCTTCAACTAATGAAAAACTGTTTTTT
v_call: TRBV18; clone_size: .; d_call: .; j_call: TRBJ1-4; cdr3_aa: CASSPPYGAEWNEKLFF; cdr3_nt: TGTGCCAGCTCACCACCTTACGGGGCCGAATGGAATGAAAAACTGTTTTTT
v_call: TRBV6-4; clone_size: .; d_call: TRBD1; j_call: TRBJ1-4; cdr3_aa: CASMLSRGRATNEKLFF; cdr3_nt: TGTGCCAGCATGCTTTCTAGGGGGCGGGCAACTAATGAAAAACTGTTTTTT
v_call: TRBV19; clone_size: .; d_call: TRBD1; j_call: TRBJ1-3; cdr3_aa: CASTGTAYGNTIYF; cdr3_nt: TGTGCCAGCACCGGGACAGCTTATGGAAACACCATATATTTT
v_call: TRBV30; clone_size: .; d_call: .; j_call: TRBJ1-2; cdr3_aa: CAWSQGATNYGYTF; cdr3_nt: TGTGCCTGGAGTCAGGGAGCAACTAACTATGGCTACACCTTC
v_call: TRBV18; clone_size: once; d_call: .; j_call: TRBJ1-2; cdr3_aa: CASSSGDPRSGYTF; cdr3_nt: TGTGCCAGCTCATCCGGGGACCCACGGAGTGGCTACACCTTC
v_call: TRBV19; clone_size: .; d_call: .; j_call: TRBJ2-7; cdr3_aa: CASSIPATSEQYF; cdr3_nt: TGTGCCAGTAGTATCCCCGCGACGTCCGAGCAGTACTTC
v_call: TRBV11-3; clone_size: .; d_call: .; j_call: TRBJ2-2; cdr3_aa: CASSSPVSGLGELFF; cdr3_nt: TGTGCCAGCAGCTCCCCGGTTAGCGGACTCGGGGAGCTGTTTTTT
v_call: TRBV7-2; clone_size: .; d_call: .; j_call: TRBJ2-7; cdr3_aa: CASSSTGPYSYEQYF; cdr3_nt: TGTGCCAGCAGCTCGACTGGACCTTACTCCTACGAGCAGTACTTC
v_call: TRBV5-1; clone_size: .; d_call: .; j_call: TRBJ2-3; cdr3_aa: CASSLGGTDTQYF; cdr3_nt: TGCGCCAGCAGCTTGGGAGGAACAGATACGCAGTATTTT
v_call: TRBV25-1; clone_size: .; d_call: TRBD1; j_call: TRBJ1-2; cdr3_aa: CASSGDRGLYGYTF; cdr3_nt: TGTGCCAGCAGTGGGGACAGGGGACTTTATGGCTACACCTTC
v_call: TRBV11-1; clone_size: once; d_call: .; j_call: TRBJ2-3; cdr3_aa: CASSLAGEAASTDTQYF; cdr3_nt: TGTGCCAGCAGCTTAGCCGGGGAAGCGGCGAGCACAGATACGCAGTATTTT
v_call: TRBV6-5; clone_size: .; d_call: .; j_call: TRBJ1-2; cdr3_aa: CASNPGTDYGYTF; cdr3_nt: TGTGCCAGCAATCCCGGGACTGACTATGGCTACACCTTC
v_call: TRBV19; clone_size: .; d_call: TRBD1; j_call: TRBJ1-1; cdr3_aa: CASRPGQGYTEAFF; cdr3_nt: TGTGCCAGTAGGCCGGGACAGGGGTACACTGAAGCTTTCTTT
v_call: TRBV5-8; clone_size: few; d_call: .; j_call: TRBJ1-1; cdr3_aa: CASTREGNTEAFF; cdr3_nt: TGTGCCAGCACCCGGGAGGGGAACACTGAAGCTTTCTTT
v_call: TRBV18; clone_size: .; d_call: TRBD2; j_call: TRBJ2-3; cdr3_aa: CASSPGLAGYTDTQYF; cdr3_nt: TGTGCCAGCTCACCGGGACTAGCGGGATACACAGATACGCAGTATTTT
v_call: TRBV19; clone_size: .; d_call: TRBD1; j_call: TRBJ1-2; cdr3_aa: CASTTGTLYGYTF; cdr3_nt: TGTGCCAGTACGACAGGGACCCTGTATGGCTACACCTTC
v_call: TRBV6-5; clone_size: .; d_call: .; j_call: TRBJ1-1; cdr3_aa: CASSYSNEAFF; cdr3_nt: TGTGCCAGCAGTTACTCGAACGAAGCTTTCTTT
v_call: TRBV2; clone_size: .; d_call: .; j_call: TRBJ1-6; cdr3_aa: CASMPVGTRNSPLHF; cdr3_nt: TGTGCCAGCATGCCCGTGGGGACGCGAAATTCACCCCTCCACTTT
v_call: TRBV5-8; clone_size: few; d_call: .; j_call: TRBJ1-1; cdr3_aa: CASSLGPTPEAFF; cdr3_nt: TGTGCCAGCAGCTTGGGCCCTACTCCTGAAGCTTTCTTT
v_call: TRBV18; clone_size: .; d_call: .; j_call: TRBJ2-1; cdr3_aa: CASSPPVRGEQFF; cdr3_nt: TGTGCCAGCTCACCGCCGGTACGTGGGGAGCAGTTCTTC
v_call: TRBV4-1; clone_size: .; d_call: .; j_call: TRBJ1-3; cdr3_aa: CASSQVGKRASGNTIYF; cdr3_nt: TGCGCCAGCAGCCAAGTAGGAAAGAGGGCATCTGGAAACACCATATATTTT
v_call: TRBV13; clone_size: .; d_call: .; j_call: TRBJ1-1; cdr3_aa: CASSLGETEAFF; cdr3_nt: TGTGCCAGCAGCTTAGGGGAAACTGAAGCTTTCTTT
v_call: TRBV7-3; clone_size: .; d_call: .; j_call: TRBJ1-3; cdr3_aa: CASSQGYGNTIYF; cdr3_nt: TGTGCCAGCAGCCAGGGGTACGGAAACACCATATATTTT
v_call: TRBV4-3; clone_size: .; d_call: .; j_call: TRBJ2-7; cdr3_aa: CASSQGLLSSYEQYF; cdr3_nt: TGCGCCAGCAGCCAGGGACTCCTTAGCTCCTACGAGCAGTACTTC
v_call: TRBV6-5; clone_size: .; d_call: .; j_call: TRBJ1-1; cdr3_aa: CASRVDRGTEAFF; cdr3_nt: TGTGCCAGCAGGGTGGATAGGGGCACTGAAGCTTTCTTT
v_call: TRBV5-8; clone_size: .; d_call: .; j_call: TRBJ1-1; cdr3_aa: CASSPRLGARTEAFF; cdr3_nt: TGTGCCAGCAGCCCCCGGTTGGGGGCGCGAACTGAAGCTTTCTTT
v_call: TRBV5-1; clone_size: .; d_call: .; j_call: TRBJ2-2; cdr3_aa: CASSLAVGSGELFF; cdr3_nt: TGCGCCAGCAGCTTGGCCGTCGGGTCCGGGGAGCTGTTTTTT
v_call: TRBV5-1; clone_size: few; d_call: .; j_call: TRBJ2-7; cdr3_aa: CASSSSGANEQYF; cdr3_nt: TGCGCCAGCAGCTCATCAGGGGCCAACGAGCAGTACTTC
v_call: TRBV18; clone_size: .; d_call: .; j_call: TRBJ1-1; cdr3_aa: CASSPTARGNTEAFF; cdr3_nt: TGTGCCAGCTCACCAACCGCACGAGGGAACACTGAAGCTTTCTTT
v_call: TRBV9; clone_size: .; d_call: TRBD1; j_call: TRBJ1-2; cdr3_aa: CASTIGQGVSYGYTF; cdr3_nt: TGTGCCAGCACCATAGGACAGGGGGTTAGCTATGGCTACACCTTC
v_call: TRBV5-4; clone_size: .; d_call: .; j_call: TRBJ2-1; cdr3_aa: CASSLAGGTLYNEQFF; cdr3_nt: TGTGCCAGCAGCTTGGCGGGCGGGACACTGTACAATGAGCAGTTCTTC
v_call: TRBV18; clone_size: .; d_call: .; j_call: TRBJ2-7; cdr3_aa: CASSPSLGEQYF; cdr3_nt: TGTGCCAGCTCACCCTCATTAGGCGAGCAGTACTTC
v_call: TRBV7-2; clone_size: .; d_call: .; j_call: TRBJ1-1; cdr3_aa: CASSLRLGEPTEAFF; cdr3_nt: TGTGCCAGCAGCCTCCGGCTGGGGGAGCCGACTGAAGCTTTCTTT
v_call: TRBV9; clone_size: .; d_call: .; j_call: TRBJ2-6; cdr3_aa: CASSVRGRGPPLSGANVLTF; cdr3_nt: TGTGCCAGCAGCGTACGCGGTCGGGGACCCCCCCTCTCTGGGGCCAACGTCCTGACTTTC